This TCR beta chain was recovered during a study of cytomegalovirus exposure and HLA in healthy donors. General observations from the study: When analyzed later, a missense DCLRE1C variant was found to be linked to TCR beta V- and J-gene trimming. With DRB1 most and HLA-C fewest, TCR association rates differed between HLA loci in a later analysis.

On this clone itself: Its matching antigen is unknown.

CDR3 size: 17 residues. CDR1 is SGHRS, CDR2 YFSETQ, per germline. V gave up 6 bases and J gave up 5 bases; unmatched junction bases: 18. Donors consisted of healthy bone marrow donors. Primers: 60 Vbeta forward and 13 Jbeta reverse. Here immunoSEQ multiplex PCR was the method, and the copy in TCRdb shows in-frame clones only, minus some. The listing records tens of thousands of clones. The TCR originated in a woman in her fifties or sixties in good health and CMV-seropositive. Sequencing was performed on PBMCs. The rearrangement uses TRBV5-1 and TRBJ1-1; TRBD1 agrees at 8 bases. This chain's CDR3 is CASKNRTGRVGWTEAFF. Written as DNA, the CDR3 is TGCGCCAGCAAAAACAGGACAGGGCGGGTCGGATGGACTGAAGCTTTCTTT.